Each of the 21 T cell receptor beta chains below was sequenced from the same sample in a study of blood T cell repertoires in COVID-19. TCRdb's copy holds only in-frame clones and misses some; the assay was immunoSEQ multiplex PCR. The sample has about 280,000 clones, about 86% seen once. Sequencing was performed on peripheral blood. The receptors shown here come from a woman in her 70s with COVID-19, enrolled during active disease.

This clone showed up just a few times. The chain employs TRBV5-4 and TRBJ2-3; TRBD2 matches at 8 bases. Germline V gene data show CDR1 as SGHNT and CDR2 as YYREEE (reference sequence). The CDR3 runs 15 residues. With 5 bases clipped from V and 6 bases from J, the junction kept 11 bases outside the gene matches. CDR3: CASRPKSGGTDTQYF. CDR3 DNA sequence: TGTGCCAGCAGGCCCAAATCGGGGGGGACGGATACGCAGTATTTT.

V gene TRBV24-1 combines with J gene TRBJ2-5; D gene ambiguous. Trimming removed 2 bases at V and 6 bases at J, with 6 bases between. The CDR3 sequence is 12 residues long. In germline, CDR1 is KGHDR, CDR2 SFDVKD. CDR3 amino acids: CATSDSWQTQYF. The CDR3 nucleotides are TGTGCCACCAGTGATTCGTGGCAGACCCAGTACTTC.

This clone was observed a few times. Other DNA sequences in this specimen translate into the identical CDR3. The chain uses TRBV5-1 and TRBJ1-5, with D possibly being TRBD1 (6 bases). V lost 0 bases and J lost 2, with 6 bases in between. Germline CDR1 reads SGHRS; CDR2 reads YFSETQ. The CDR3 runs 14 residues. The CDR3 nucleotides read TGCGCCAGCAGCTTGGAGGGGGGCAATCAGCCCCAGCATTTT. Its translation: CASSLEGGNQPQHF. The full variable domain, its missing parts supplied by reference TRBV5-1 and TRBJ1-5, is KAGVTQTPRYLIKTRGQQVTLSCSPISGHRSVSWYQQTPGQGLQFLFEYFSETQRNKGNFPGRFSGRQFSNSRSEMNVSTLELGDSALYLCASSLEGGNQPQHFGDGTRLSIL.

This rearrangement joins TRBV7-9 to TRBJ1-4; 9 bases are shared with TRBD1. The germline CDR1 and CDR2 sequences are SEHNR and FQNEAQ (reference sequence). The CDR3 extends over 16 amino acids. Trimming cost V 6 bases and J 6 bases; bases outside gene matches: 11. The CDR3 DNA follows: TGTGCCAGCAGGCCCTTTACAGGGGGCGTAGATGAAAAACTGTTTTTT. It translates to CASRPFTGGVDEKLFF.

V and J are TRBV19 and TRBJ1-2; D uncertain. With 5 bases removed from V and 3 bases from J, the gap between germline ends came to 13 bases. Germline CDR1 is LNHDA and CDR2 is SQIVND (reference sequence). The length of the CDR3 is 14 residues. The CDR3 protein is CASSFAQPHYGYTF. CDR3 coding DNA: TGTGCCAGTAGTTTTGCACAGCCCCACTATGGCTACACCTTC.

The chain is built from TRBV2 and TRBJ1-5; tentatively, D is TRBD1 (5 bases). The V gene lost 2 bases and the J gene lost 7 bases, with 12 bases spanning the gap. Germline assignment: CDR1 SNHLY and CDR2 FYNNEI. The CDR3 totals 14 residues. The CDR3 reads CASSETGGWQPQHF. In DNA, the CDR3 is TGTGCCAGCAGTGAAACGGGGGGTTGGCAGCCCCAGCATTTT.

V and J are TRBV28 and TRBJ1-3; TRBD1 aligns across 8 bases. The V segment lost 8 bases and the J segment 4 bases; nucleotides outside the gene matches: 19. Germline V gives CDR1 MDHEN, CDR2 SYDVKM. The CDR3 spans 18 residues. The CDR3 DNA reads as TGTGCCAGCGGTAAATACAGGGGGATCGTCCTAACGGGAAACACCATATATTTT. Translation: CASGKYRGIVLTGNTIYF.

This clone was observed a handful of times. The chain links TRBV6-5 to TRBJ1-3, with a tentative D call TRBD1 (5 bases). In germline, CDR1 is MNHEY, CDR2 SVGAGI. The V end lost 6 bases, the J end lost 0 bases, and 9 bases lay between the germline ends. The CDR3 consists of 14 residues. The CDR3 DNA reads TGTGCCAGCAGCCTCGACAGCTCTGGAAACACCATATATTTT. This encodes CASSLDSSGNTIYF.

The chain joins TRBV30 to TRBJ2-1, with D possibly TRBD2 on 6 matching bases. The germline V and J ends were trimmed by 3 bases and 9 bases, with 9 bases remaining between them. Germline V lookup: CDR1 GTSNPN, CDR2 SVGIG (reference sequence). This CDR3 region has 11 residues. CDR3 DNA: TGTGCCTGGAGCCCAGCGGGTGAGCAGTTCTTC. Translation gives CAWSPAGEQFF. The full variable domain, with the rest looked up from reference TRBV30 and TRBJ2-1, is SQTIHQWPATLVQPVGSPLSLECTVEGTSNPNLYWYRQAAGRGLQLLFYSVGIGQISSEVPQNLSASRPQDRQFILSSKKLLLSDSGFYLCAWSPAGEQFFGPGTRLTVL.

The chain's CDR3 is CASKGSVNEQYF. The CDR3 nucleotides read TGTGCCAGCAAAGGGAGCGTAAACGAGCAGTACTTC. The chain combines TRBV12-3 or TRBV12-4 with TRBJ2-7; D is perhaps TRBD2 (5 bases). Trimming removed 7 bases at V and 5 bases at J, with 12 bases between. The CDR3 has 12 residues.

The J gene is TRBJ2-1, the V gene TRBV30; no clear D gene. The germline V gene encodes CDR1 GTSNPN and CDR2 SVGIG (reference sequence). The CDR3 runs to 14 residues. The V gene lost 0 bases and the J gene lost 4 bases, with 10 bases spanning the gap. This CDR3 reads CAWSVAETYNEQFF. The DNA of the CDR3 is TGTGCCTGGAGTGTGGCGGAAACGTACAATGAGCAGTTCTTC.

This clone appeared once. Here the CDR3 reads CASSEIVAGDNEQFF. The CDR3 coding sequence is TGTGCCAGCAGTGAAATCGTCGCAGGCGACAATGAGCAGTTCTTC. The chain employs TRBV2 and TRBJ2-1; unclear D gene. The germline V gene encodes CDR1 SNHLY and CDR2 FYNNEI. The germline V and J ends were trimmed by 2 bases and 5 bases, with 13 bases remaining between them. CDR3 length: 15 amino acids.

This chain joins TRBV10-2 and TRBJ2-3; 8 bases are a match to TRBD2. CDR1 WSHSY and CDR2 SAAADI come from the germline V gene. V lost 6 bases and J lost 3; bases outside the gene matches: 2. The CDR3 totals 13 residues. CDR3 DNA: TGCGCCAGCAGCCGGGGGGGAACAGATACGCAGTATTTT. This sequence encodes CASSRGGTDTQYF.

The CDR3 bases are TGCGCCAGCAGCTCCATGGACAGGGGGATAGGCGGCTACACCTTC. This translates into CASSSMDRGIGGYTF. The chain combines TRBV5-1 with TRBJ1-2; 10 nucleotides agree with TRBD1. The CDR3 is 15 residues long. The junction had 10 bases not matched to a gene; V was cut back by 3 bases and J by 8 bases. Looked up from germline, CDR1 is SGHRS and CDR2 is YFSETQ.

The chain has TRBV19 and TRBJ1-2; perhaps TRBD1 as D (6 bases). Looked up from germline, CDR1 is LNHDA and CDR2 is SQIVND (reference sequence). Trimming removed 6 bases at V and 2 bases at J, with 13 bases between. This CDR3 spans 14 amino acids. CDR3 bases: TGTGCCAGTAGCCTCCCGACAGGCAACTATGGCTACACCTTC. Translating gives CASSLPTGNYGYTF.

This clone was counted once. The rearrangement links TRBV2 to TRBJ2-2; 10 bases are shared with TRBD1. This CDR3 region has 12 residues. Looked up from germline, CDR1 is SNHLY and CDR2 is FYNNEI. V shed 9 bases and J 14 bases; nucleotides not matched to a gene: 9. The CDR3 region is CASRQGARALFF. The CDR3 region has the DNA TGTGCCAGTCGACAGGGGGCTCGGGCACTGTTTTTT. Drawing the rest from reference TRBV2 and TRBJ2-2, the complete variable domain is EPEVTQTPSHQVTQMGQEVILRCVPISNHLYFYWYRQILGQKVEFLVSFYNNEISEKSEIFDDQFSVERPDGSNFTLKIRSTKLEDSAMYFCASRQGARALFFGEGSRLTVL.

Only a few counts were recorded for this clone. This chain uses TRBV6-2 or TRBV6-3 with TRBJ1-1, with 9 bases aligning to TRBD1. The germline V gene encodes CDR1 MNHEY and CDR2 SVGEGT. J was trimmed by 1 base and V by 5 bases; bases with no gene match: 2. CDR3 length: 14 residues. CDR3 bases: TGTGCCAGCAGTCTGACAGGGGGGAACACTGAAGCTTTCTTT. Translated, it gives CASSLTGGNTEAFF.

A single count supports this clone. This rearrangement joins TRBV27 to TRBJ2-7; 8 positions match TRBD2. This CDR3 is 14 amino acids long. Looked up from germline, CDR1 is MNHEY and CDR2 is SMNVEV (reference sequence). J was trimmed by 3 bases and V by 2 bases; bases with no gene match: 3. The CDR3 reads CASSLAGGYYEQYF. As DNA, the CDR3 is TGTGCCAGCAGTTTAGCGGGGGGTTACTACGAGCAGTACTTC.

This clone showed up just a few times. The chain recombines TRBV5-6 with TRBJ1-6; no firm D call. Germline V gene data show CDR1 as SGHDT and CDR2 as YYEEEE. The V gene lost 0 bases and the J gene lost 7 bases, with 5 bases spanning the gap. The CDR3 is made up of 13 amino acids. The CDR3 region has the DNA TGTGCCAGCAGCTTGGGAGAGAATTCACCCCTCCACTTT. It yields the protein CASSLGENSPLHF.

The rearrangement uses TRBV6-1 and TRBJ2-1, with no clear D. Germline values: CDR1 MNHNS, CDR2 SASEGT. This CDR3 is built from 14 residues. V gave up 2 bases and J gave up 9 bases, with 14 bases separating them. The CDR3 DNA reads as TGTGCCAGCAGTGAACAAGAGCGAAGGATTGAGCAGTTCTTC. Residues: CASSEQERRIEQFF.

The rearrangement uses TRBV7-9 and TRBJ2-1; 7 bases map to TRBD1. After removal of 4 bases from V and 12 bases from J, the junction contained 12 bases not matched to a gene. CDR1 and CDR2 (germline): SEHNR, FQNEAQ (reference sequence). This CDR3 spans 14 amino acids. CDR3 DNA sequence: TGTGCCAGCAGCTCGAGCACCAACAGGGGTTCGCAGTTCTTC. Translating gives CASSSSTNRGSQFF.